This T cell receptor beta chain is drawn from a study of response to subunit inactivated influenza vaccine (dated by TCRdb to 2017 to 2018). Concerning the study at large: Deep quantitative profiling of the T cell receptor repertoire was used in the study to follow responses to a trivalent subunit inactivated influenza vaccine. The full study reports these points: The authors suggested that each seasonal influenza vaccination may recruit only a limited number of new T cells.

This clonotype was seen a few times. It lacks a known antigen. No much larger clone exists at a distance of one base, and base qualities are not known. V is reduced by 3 bases and J by 8 bases, leaving a spacing of 7 bases between them. CDR1 and CDR2 (DFQATT, SNEGSKA) derive from the germline V gene (reference sequence). From its cysteine to its phenylalanine, the CDR3 spans 10 amino acids. Just the 30-base CDR3 DNA is kept, in frame starting at base 1. Library prep was done by RT-PCR. The sequencing machine was an Illumina HiSeq 2500. The raw public reads went through TCRdb reprocessing: fastp at Q25, MiXCR clone calling, in-frame beta chains kept. Records with the same CDR3 protein are collapsed into one entry carrying the most frequent genes and DNA. This sample holds 610,000 or so distinct CDR3 sequences; about 15% were observed only once. The ten largest clones add up to around 10% of the sample.

The sequence derives from a man aged 50 to 60 who received an inactivated influenza vaccine. Donor details come from another sample of the same person, matched by shared clones. The chain uses TRBV20-1 and TRBJ1-1; confidence is insufficient to name the D gene. Source: PBMCs from blood, taken about 13 days after vaccination. The sequenced DNA is TGCAGTGCTAGCGGGAGAGAAGCTTTCTTT. It is translated as CSASGREAFF.